The 11 T cell receptor beta chains reported below all come from one sample, sequenced in a study of T-cell reconstitution after alpha-beta-depleted transplantation in children. General study findings and limits: By about two months after transplant, alpha-beta T cells reportedly arose from several hundred graft clones that had expanded.

Their recognized antigens are unknown. Preparing the TCRbeta library involved the use of unique molecular identifiers. Via MiXCR, TCRdb re-called the PCR reads, giving one row per CDR3 protein. The sample carries fewer than 35,000 distinct CDR3 sequences, roughly 6.5% recorded once. The sample was peripheral blood, taken 60 days after TCRalphabeta/CD19-depleted stem cell transplant. The receptors here all came from a child younger than two who had a stem cell transplant for acute myeloid leukemia, so the T cells may come from the graft donor.

The sample holds a few counts of this clonotype. The CDR3 protein is CASSDSFRNEQFF. The DNA of the CDR3 is TGTGCCAGCAGTGATAGCTTTCGGAATGAGCAGTTCTTC. V is TRBV2 and J is TRBJ2-1; D unresolved. This CDR3 has 13 amino acids. The ends were cut back, 3 bases at V and 7 bases at J, with 10 bases in the middle. In germline, CDR1 is SNHLY, CDR2 FYNNEI. The variable domain in full, with the rest retrieved from reference TRBV2 and TRBJ2-1, is EPEVTQTPSHQVTQMGQEVILRCVPISNHLYFYWYRQILGQKVEFLVSFYNNEISEKSEIFDDQFSVERPDGSNFTLKIRSTKLEDSAMYFCASSDSFRNEQFFGPGTRLTVL.

This sequence joins TRBV12-3 or TRBV12-4 and TRBJ2-3; TRBD1 or TRBD2 may be the D gene (5 bases each). The CDR3 loop spans 15 amino acids. V was shortened by 1 base and J by 7 bases, with 15 bases between the two germline ends. CDR3 in amino acids: CASSLGARGVHTQYF. Written as DNA, the CDR3 is TGTGCCAGCAGTTTAGGGGCCCGAGGGGTCCATACGCAGTATTTT.

At least ten counts were recorded for this clonotype. This CDR3 reads CASPTPDTEAFF. The DNA of the CDR3 is TGTGCCAGCCCTACCCCGGACACTGAAGCTTTCTTT. V gene TRBV27 combines with J gene TRBJ1-1, with D hard to call. Trimming pared 8 bases from V and 3 bases from J, leaving 10 bases between. The germline CDR1 and CDR2 sequences are MNHEY and SMNVEV (reference sequence). CDR3 length: 12 residues.

This clonotype was counted ten times or more. The genes are TRBV5-1 and TRBJ2-1; 11 nucleotides line up with TRBD2. This CDR3 has 17 amino acids. Trimming removed 0 bases from V and 4 bases from J; junction bases left unmatched: 6. CDR1 is SGHRS, CDR2 YFSETQ, per germline. CDR3 in amino acids: CASSLGLAGPVYNEQFF. CDR3 coding DNA: TGCGCCAGCAGCTTGGGACTAGCGGGACCGGTGTACAATGAGCAGTTCTTC.

This clonotype was found many times. This chain uses TRBV20-1 with TRBJ1-6; D gene unclear. Trimming cost V 4 bases and J 2 bases, with 6 bases left between them. Germline CDR1 and CDR2: DFQATT and SNEGSKA (reference sequence). This CDR3 contains 13 residues. CDR3 sequence: CSAIRAYNSPLHF. CDR3 coding DNA: TGCAGTGCTATACGGGCCTATAATTCACCCCTCCACTTT.

This clonotype was counted at least ten times. The chain is built from TRBV27 and TRBJ2-7; D remains ambiguous. CDR3 length: 13 amino acids. The ends were cut back, 2 bases at V and 0 bases at J, with 5 bases in the middle. Per germline, CDR1 MNHEY and CDR2 SMNVEV (reference sequence). In nucleotides, the CDR3 is TGTGCCAGCAGTTTAGGTCCCTCCTACGAGCAGTACTTC. It translates to CASSLGPSYEQYF.

The CDR3 DNA is TGTGCCAGCAGCTTAGCCGCAGGAGGCAATCAGCCCCAGCATTTT. The encoded protein is CASSLAAGGNQPQHF. The chain joins TRBV7-2 to TRBJ1-5; D not resolved. Trimming pared 0 bases from V and 2 bases from J, leaving 8 bases between. This CDR3 comprises 15 residues. Per germline, CDR1 SGHTA and CDR2 FQGNSA.

This clonotype was observed at least ten times. The gene calls are TRBV6-1 and TRBJ2-7; no clear D gene. Germline V gene data show CDR1 as MNHNS and CDR2 as SASEGT. The V end lost 7 bases, the J end lost 2 bases, and 9 bases lay between the germline ends. The CDR3 covers 12 residues. CDR3: CASISLTYEQYF. CDR3 in DNA: TGTGCCAGCATAAGTCTGACCTACGAGCAGTACTTC.

This clonotype was observed at least ten times. This chain uses TRBV7-2 with TRBJ2-1; no reliable D call. The CDR3 spans 12 residues. Trimming stripped 4 bases from V and 15 bases from J, with 16 bases between. In germline, CDR1 is SGHTA, CDR2 FQGNSA. The CDR3 loop reads CASSWLGSDLFF. DNA for the CDR3: TGTGCCAGCAGCTGGCTAGGTTCGGATCTGTTCTTC.

V usage is TRBV20-1 and J usage is TRBJ2-7, with 14 nucleotides matching TRBD2. The germline V gene has CDR1 DFQATT and CDR2 SNEGSKA (reference sequence). The CDR3 spans 18 residues. V trimming: 3 bases; J trimming: 0 bases; junction bases outside the gene matches: 10. CDR3 sequence (DNA): TGCAGTGCTAGGGGGGGACTAGCGGGGGCCCCGATCTCCTACGAGCAGTACTTC. This sequence encodes CSARGGLAGAPISYEQYF.

This clonotype has a count of ten or more. The rearrangement joins TRBV9 to TRBJ1-6, with 8 nucleotides matching TRBD1. V gave up 3 bases and J gave up 6 bases; unmatched junction bases: 5. The CDR3 sequence is 15 residues long. Germline CDR1 and CDR2: SGDLS and YYNGEE. The CDR3 DNA follows: TGTGCCAGCAGCGCCTCAGACAGGGGTAATTCACCCCTCCACTTT. This sequence encodes CASSASDRGNSPLHF.